This T cell receptor beta chain was sequenced in a study of shared clonotypes between healthy human individuals. Study details: Per donor, three plates held CD4 naive cells, three held CD4 memory, two held CD8 naive and one held CD8 memory.

Assay used: immunoSEQ multiplex PCR; TCRdb lists only in-frame clones, some missing. The data show some 500,000 clones, roughly 95% seen once. CDR1 is WSHSY and CDR2 is SAAADI in the germline V gene. The junction had 5 bases not matched to a gene; V was cut back by 9 bases and J by 4 bases. The CDR3 is 13 residues long. Study outcomes and limitations: Shared across a few donors were about 4.6% of the naive CD4 clonotypes.

Regarding this clone: Its antigen is not identified.

This receptor was identified in a woman aged 30 to 39 in good health. What was sequenced was naive CD4+ T cells sorted from blood. Subset: CD45RA+ positively selected. The rearrangement uses TRBV10-2 and TRBJ2-1, with TRBD2 identical over 8 bases. The CDR3 spells CASGLAAYNEQFF. The CDR3 DNA reads as TGCGCCAGTGGACTAGCAGCTTACAATGAGCAGTTCTTC.